A selection of T cell receptor beta chains follows, all from one sample in a study of T cell responses to AZD1222 COVID-19 vaccine. Sequenced by immunoSEQ multiplex PCR; TCRdb stores in-frame clones only, minus some. The data show about 94,000 clones, around 85% seen once. Material: peripheral blood, obtained 28 days after the second AZD1222 dose. The receptor set was obtained from an adult who received the AZD1222 COVID-19 vaccine. The CDR3 runs from the conserved cysteine through the conserved F or W. Fields, in order: V gene, D gene, J gene, clone size, CDR3 DNA, CDR3 protein. A D gene is named only where the DNA matches it firmly. Not every row has a clone size; where given, it reads once, few, many or a size class.

>TRBV2|NA|TRBJ2-7|few
TGTGCCAGTTCGAGGGACTTGCCTTACGAGCAGTACTTC
CASSRDLPYEQYF
>TRBV28|NA|TRBJ2-3|NA
TGTGCCAGCAGTTTAGCGCCCCCGGGACCCCGGAGGGCAGATACGCAGTATTTT
CASSLAPPGPRRADTQYF
>TRBV2|TRBD1|TRBJ1-2|NA
TGTGCCAGCAGTGTACTTGGGACAGCGAGCACTGGCTACACCTTC
CASSVLGTASTGYTF
>TRBV25-1|NA|TRBJ1-3|NA
TGTGCCAGCAGGGCTCCGCTCAGAAACACCATATATTTT
CASRAPLRNTIYF
>TRBV15|NA|TRBJ2-3|NA
TGTGCCACCAGCAGTTTGGGGAGCGGGAGCACAGATACGCAGTATTTT
CATSSLGSGSTDTQYF
>TRBV14|NA|TRBJ2-7|few
TGTGCCAGCAGCCAGGCGAGGGGGGATCACGAGCAGTACTTC
CASSQARGDHEQYF
>TRBV29-1|NA|TRBJ2-7|few
TGCAGCGGCTCAAAAACCTACGAGCAGTACTTC
CSGSKTYEQYF
>TRBV6-5|TRBD1|TRBJ2-7|NA
TGTGCCAGCAGTTTTACTTCGCAGGGGGTTTTGTACGAGCAGTACTTC
CASSFTSQGVLYEQYF
>TRBV7-9|NA|TRBJ1-1|NA
TGTGCCAGCAGCCCACAGAACACTGAAGCTTTCTTT
CASSPQNTEAFF
>TRBV3-1/TRBV3-2|NA|TRBJ2-3|NA
TGTGCCAGCAGCCAAGGGTGGGGGGGCGCAGATACGCAGTATTTT
CASSQGWGGADTQYF
>TRBV5-6|NA|TRBJ2-5|NA
TGTGCCAGCAGCACCGAAGAGACCCAGTACTTC
CASSTEETQYF
>TRBV12-5|NA|TRBJ2-7|NA
TGTGCTAGTGGTTTGGAACCGCCAGAGCAGTACTTC
CASGLEPPEQYF
>TRBV7-9|TRBD2|TRBJ2-1|few
TGTGCCAGCAGCTCAGATTCTAGCGGGCCGTTCTTC
CASSSDSSGPFF
>TRBV7-2|NA|TRBJ2-1|NA
TGTGCCAGCAGCCTGGGCTCCAGCTCCCACAATGAGCAGTTCTTC
CASSLGSSSHNEQFF
>TRBV9|NA|TRBJ2-1|NA
TGTGCCAGCAGCGTAGGAGGGTTCTCCTACAATGAGCAGTTCTTC
CASSVGGFSYNEQFF
>TRBV5-1|NA|TRBJ1-4|NA
TGCGCCAGCAGCTTGGGACCAACTAATGAAAAACTGTTTTTT
CASSLGPTNEKLFF
>TRBV30|NA|TRBJ2-4|NA
TGTGCCTGGAACAGGGAAGCCAAAAACATTCAGTACTTC
CAWNREAKNIQYF
>TRBV11-2|NA|TRBJ2-2|few
TGTGCCAGCAGGAATAGGGGGTTTCAGAACACCGGGGAGCTGTTTTTT
CASRNRGFQNTGELFF
>TRBV27|NA|TRBJ1-5|NA
TGTGCCAGCAGTCAGACAGGCCAAAATCAGCCCCAGCATTTT
CASSQTGQNQPQHF
>TRBV28|TRBD1|TRBJ2-4|NA
TGTGCCAGCAGTAGGCTTCGGACAGGGGTAGGGGGAAACATTCAGTACTTC
CASSRLRTGVGGNIQYF
>TRBV5-1|NA|TRBJ2-3|NA
TGCGCCAGCAGCGGGGTGGCTAGTGTGGGAGATACGCAGTATTTT
CASSGVASVGDTQYF
>TRBV2|NA|TRBJ1-3|NA
TGTGCCAGCAGTGAGGAGGTCAACACCATATATTTT
CASSEEVNTIYF
>TRBV12-5|NA|TRBJ1-1|NA
TGTGCTAGTGGGCTCGACAGAGGACAGCTCATGAACACTGAAGCTTTCTTT
CASGLDRGQLMNTEAFF
>TRBV5-1|TRBD1|TRBJ1-5|NA
TGCGCCAGCAGCGAAACAGGGGGCATTCAGCCCCAGCATTTT
CASSETGGIQPQHF
>TRBV28|NA|TRBJ2-5|NA
TGTGCCAGCAGGAACCTAGAGACCCAGTACTTC
CASRNLETQYF
>TRBV5-6|NA|TRBJ1-4|NA
TGTGCCAGCAGCTTGGTTTTAGTTGAAAAACTGTTTTTT
CASSLVLVEKLFF
>TRBV7-9|NA|TRBJ2-3|few
TGTGCCAGCAGCTTTCGAGGGAGCGGCCGCGAGTCGGAGTATTTT
CASSFRGSGRESEYF
>TRBV2|NA|TRBJ2-6|NA
TGTGCCAGCAGCCTCGGGACAGGGGCCAACGTCCTGACTTTC
CASSLGTGANVLTF
>TRBV7-9|NA|TRBJ1-1|NA
TGTGCCAGCAGCTTTATTCAGAACACTGAAGCTTTCTTT
CASSFIQNTEAFF
>TRBV7-2|NA|TRBJ1-5|NA
TGTGCCAGCACCCCAGCCCGGGGCGGGGGGCAGCCCCAGCATTTT
CASTPARGGGQPQHF
>TRBV11-2|TRBD2|TRBJ2-3|once
TGTGCCAGCAGGGGCGGGGGAAAGCGCGGGAGTGAGACAGATACGCAGTATTTT
CASRGGGKRGSETDTQYF
>TRBV24-1|NA|TRBJ2-2|NA
TGTGCCACCAGTGATTTGACGGGTGTCAGTTGGAACACCGGGGAGCTGTTTTTT
CATSDLTGVSWNTGELFF
>TRBV28|NA|TRBJ1-4|NA
TGTGCCAGCAGTGTTACAACTAATGAAAAACTGTTTTTT
CASSVTTNEKLFF
>TRBV19|NA|TRBJ1-3|NA
TGTGCCAGTAGTAATCCCCCTTCGACCGGGGACGGGGGAAACACCATATATTTT
CASSNPPSTGDGGNTIYF
>TRBV28|TRBD1|TRBJ2-2|NA
TGTGCCAGCAGTTTAAGGGCAGGGGGAAACACCGGGGAGCTGTTTTTT
CASSLRAGGNTGELFF
>TRBV19|NA|TRBJ2-1|NA
TGTGCCAGTAGTATCCTCAAGGACGGTTACAATGAGCAGTTCTTC
CASSILKDGYNEQFF
>TRBV12-3/TRBV12-4|NA|TRBJ1-5|NA
TGTGCCAGCAGTAACAGGGCAGGTCAGCCCCAGCATTTT
CASSNRAGQPQHF
>TRBV5-4|NA|TRBJ2-4|NA
TGTGCCAGCAGCTCCGGGGATAGGACCAAAAACATTCAGTACTTC
CASSSGDRTKNIQYF
>TRBV12-5|NA|TRBJ2-3|NA
TGTGCTAGTGTCCTGGAAGACGACCGCACAGATACGCAGTATTTT
CASVLEDDRTDTQYF
>TRBV4-1|NA|TRBJ2-5|NA
TGCGCCAGCAACCTCCGGGACAAAGGGGGGACCCAGTACTTC
CASNLRDKGGTQYF
>TRBV7-9|NA|TRBJ1-1|NA
TGTGCCAGCAGCCCTGTGGGAAGCGGGAACACTGAAGCTTTCTTT
CASSPVGSGNTEAFF